One and the same sample provided the 12 T cell receptor beta chains below, sequenced in a study of neurological immune-mediated disorders. TCRdb recomputed calls from the 5' RACE reads with MiXCR, one row per CDR3 protein. Of fewer than 75,000 distinct CDR3 sequences listed, 4.5% to 5.5% are singletons. Sequenced material: PBMCs. These receptors were obtained from a man aged 25-45 years with multiple sclerosis.

This clonotype occurred many times. V usage is TRBV7-9 and J usage is TRBJ2-6; D is perhaps TRBD1 (5 bases). CDR1 and CDR2 (germline): SEHNR, FQNEAQ (reference sequence). V shed 1 base and J shed 0 bases, with 16 bases lying between them. This CDR3 is built from 19 residues. The DNA of the CDR3 is TGTGCCAGCAGCTTAGACTACGAGACAGACAACTCTGGGGCCAACGTCCTGACTTTC. It specifies CASSLDYETDNSGANVLTF.

By proportion, this clonotype is medium-sized. The rearrangement uses TRBV7-2 and TRBJ2-1; D possibly corresponds to TRBD2 (5 bases). Germline values: CDR1 SGHTA, CDR2 FQGNSA. This CDR3 spans 14 amino acids. The V gene lost 2 bases and the J gene lost 5 bases, with 10 bases spanning the gap. Here the CDR3 DNA reads TGTGCCAGCAGCTTATTTGGGAGCCACAATGAGCAGTTCTTC. Translating it yields CASSLFGSHNEQFF.

This clonotype was observed at least ten times. The chain combines TRBV6-5 with TRBJ1-1; D is unclear. V lost 3 bases to trimming and J lost 7 bases, with 9 bases between them. Germline CDR1 is MNHEY and CDR2 is SVGAGI. The CDR3 spans 12 residues. CDR3 coding DNA: TGTGCCAGCAGTTATCCGGGTGGTGAAGCTTTCTTT. Translating it yields CASSYPGGEAFF.

The sample holds many counts of this clonotype. The chain combines TRBV10-3 with TRBJ1-5; a weak D match, TRBD1 (6 bases). Germline CDR1 and CDR2: ENHRY and SYGVKD. The germline V and J ends were trimmed by 8 bases and 3 bases, with 8 bases remaining between them. The CDR3 is 12 residues long. CDR3 loop: CAIGQFNQPQHF. The DNA for the CDR3 is TGTGCCATCGGACAGTTCAATCAGCCCCAGCATTTT.

This clonotype was counted ten times or more. The chain recombines TRBV7-2 with TRBJ2-3; D gene unclear. Trimming stripped 1 base from V and 1 base from J, with 3 bases between. This CDR3 is built from 13 residues. Germline CDR1 reads SGHTA; CDR2 reads FQGNSA. CDR3 bases: TGTGCCAGCAGCTTAGTCGGCACAGATACGCAGTATTTT. Protein product: CASSLVGTDTQYF.

The J gene is TRBJ1-4, the V gene TRBV20-1, with D possibly matching TRBD1 (6 bases). CDR1 DFQATT and CDR2 SNEGSKA come from the germline V gene (reference sequence). Trimming shortened V by 6 bases and J by 6 bases, and 11 bases separated the two germline ends. The CDR3 consists of 12 residues. The CDR3 DNA reads TGCAGTGCCCACAGGGCGGATGAAAAACTGTTTTTT. It specifies CSAHRADEKLFF.

This clonotype was seen at least ten times. The chain carries TRBV15 and TRBJ2-7, with 8 bases aligning to TRBD1. With V trimmed by 0 bases and J by 5 bases, 9 bases remained unmatched. Germline CDR1 and CDR2: LNHNV and YYDKDF (reference sequence). The length of the CDR3 is 16 residues. This CDR3 reads CATSRDKGQGANEQYF. Written as DNA, the CDR3 is TGTGCCACCAGCAGAGATAAGGGCCAGGGGGCAAACGAGCAGTACTTC.

CDR3 region: CASSPTGVATDTQYF. DNA for the CDR3: TGTGCCAGCAGCCCTACAGGGGTTGCGACAGATACGCAGTATTTT. V gene TRBV11-2 combines with J gene TRBJ2-3; 7 nucleotides line up with TRBD1. The trim removed 5 bases at V and 3 bases at J, leaving 8 bases unmatched. In germline, CDR1 is SGHAT, CDR2 FQNNGV. This CDR3 contains 15 residues.

At least ten counts were recorded for this clonotype. The rearrangement links TRBV5-1 to TRBJ2-7; possibly TRBD1 for D (5 bases). This CDR3 is 12 amino acids long. CDR1 and CDR2 from the germline V gene are SGHRS and YFSETQ. The V and J ends lost 0 bases and 7 bases respectively, with 8 bases between them. The chain's CDR3 is CASSLEKGEQYF. The DNA for the CDR3 is TGCGCCAGCAGCTTGGAAAAGGGGGAGCAGTACTTC.

A few counts support this clonotype. A read error may be the cause here, since a much bigger clone is one base away. The chain carries TRBV9 and TRBJ1-1; 9 positions agree with TRBD1. Unmatched junction bases numbered 10, after V lost 3 bases and J lost 7 bases. The CDR3 has 15 amino acids. Germline loops: CDR1 SGDLS, CDR2 YYNGEE. The CDR3 here is CASSAYRGQPNEAFF. In DNA, the CDR3 is TGTGCCAGCAGCGCATACAGGGGGCAACCCAATGAAGCTTTCTTT. Combining the CDR3 with reference TRBV9 and TRBJ1-1 gives the whole variable domain DSGVTQTPKHLITATGQRVTLRCSPRSGDLSVYWYQQSLDQGLQFLIQYYNGEERAKGNILERFSAQQFPDLHSELNLSSLELGDSALYFCASSAYRGQPNEAFFGQGTRLTVV.

This clonotype was observed many times. The rearrangement uses TRBV20-1 and TRBJ1-5; D unclear. The V end lost 5 bases, the J end lost 2 bases, and 13 bases lay between the germline ends. This CDR3 comprises 14 residues. Germline V lookup: CDR1 DFQATT, CDR2 SNEGSKA (reference sequence). The CDR3 loop is CSAPRGARNQPQHF. In DNA form, the CDR3 reads TGCAGTGCTCCCCGCGGCGCACGCAATCAGCCCCAGCATTTT.

The rearrangement uses TRBV30 and TRBJ2-7; D uncertain. The CDR3 is made up of 13 amino acids. Germline V gene lookup returns CDR1 GTSNPN and CDR2 SVGIG (reference sequence). Deletions cut 5 bases from V and 6 bases from J, with 17 bases between. CDR3 in DNA: TGTGCCTGGGATCGACCGGGCGAGGTCGAGCAGTACTTC. This gives the protein CAWDRPGEVEQYF.